Shown below are 27 T cell receptor beta chains from a single sample sequenced in a study of response to subunit inactivated influenza vaccine. TCRdb processed the RT-PCR reads anew with MiXCR; each CDR3 protein has one entry. The sample shows 860,000 or so distinct CDR3 sequences, 21% of them seen only once. This sample comprised PBMCs from blood, obtained approximately 5 days after vaccination. Receptors were obtained from a man between 50 and 59 years old who received an inactivated influenza vaccine.

Only a few counts were recorded for this clonotype. The V call is TRBV6-5, the J call TRBJ1-2, with 7 bases aligning to TRBD1. Germline V gives CDR1 MNHEY, CDR2 SVGAGI. The V segment lost 7 bases and the J segment 14 bases; nucleotides outside the gene matches: 16. This CDR3 is built from 13 residues. In DNA, the CDR3 is TGTGCCAGCATTTCAGTGGGGGACAGAGCCGAGACCTTC. Translating gives CASISVGDRAETF.

A remark on this clonotype: At one of its ends the junction is not consistent with the germline gene, which may arise from a read error. J is TRBJ2-7 and V is TRBV6-5, with 10 bases identical to TRBD2. The CDR3 spans 15 residues. Germline CDR1 MNHEY, CDR2 SVGAGI. This chain's CDR3 is CASSDSLAGAYEQYF. The CDR3 DNA reads TGTGCCAGCAGTGACTCGCTAGCGGGAGCTTACGAGCAGTACTTC.

This clonotype appeared a few times. The gene calls are TRBV20-1 and TRBJ2-7, with TRBD2 matching over 8 bases. The CDR3 spans 15 residues. V gave up 0 bases and J gave up 7 bases; unmatched junction bases: 11. Germline values: CDR1 DFQATT, CDR2 SNEGSKA (reference sequence). Written as DNA, the CDR3 is TGCAGTGCTAGAGACACTAGCGGTCTTTCGTGGGAGCAGTACTTC. This gives the protein CSARDTSGLSWEQYF.

This clonotype was counted between two and nine times. The V call is TRBV29-1, the J call TRBJ2-6; D unresolved. Germline-derived CDR1 and CDR2 are SQVTM and ANQGSEA. The CDR3 loop spans 13 amino acids. Trimming left V 3 bases short and J 2 bases short, with 5 bases between. The CDR3 region is CSVDQAGANVLTF. The CDR3 nucleotides are TGCAGCGTTGACCAGGCTGGGGCCAACGTCCTGACTTTC.

This clonotype showed up many times. The rearrangement uses TRBV6-1 and TRBJ1-5; TRBD1 matches at 7 bases. This CDR3 comprises 13 residues. From germline, CDR1 is MNHNS and CDR2 SASEGT. Germline trimming cut 7 bases from V and 7 bases from J; bases unmatched to any gene: 7. CDR3 in amino acids: CASMGQGGQPQHF. The CDR3 DNA reads TGTGCCAGCATGGGCCAAGGGGGCCAGCCCCAGCATTTT.

This CDR3 is CSARVALAGGNEQYF. For the CDR3, the DNA is TGCAGTGCTAGAGTGGCGCTAGCGGGAGGGAACGAGCAGTACTTC. The chain is built from TRBV20-1 and TRBJ2-7; 12 bases map to TRBD2. V was pared by 1 base and J by 5 bases, with 6 bases of the junction left unmatched. CDR3 length: 15 amino acids. Germline CDR1 DFQATT, CDR2 SNEGSKA (reference sequence).

This chain joins TRBV27 and TRBJ2-5; 10 bases map to TRBD1. The CDR3 is made up of 14 amino acids. Germline V lookup: CDR1 MNHEY, CDR2 SMNVEV (reference sequence). J was trimmed by 7 bases and V by 5 bases; bases with no gene match: 7. The CDR3 DNA is TGTGCCAGCAGTCGTCGACAGGGGGCAGGGACCCAGTACTTC. Encoded protein: CASSRRQGAGTQYF.

This clonotype has just a few counts. J is TRBJ2-7 and V is TRBV4-3; 9 nucleotides line up with TRBD1. Germline V gene lookup returns CDR1 LGHNA and CDR2 YSLEER. The junction had 9 bases not matched to a gene; V was cut back by 4 bases and J by 5 bases. This CDR3 has 15 residues. CDR3 loop: CASSPLGTGFNEQYF. The CDR3 DNA reads TGCGCCAGCAGCCCCTTGGGGACAGGGTTCAACGAGCAGTACTTC.

This chain links TRBV20-1 with TRBJ2-7; the match to TRBD2 covers 7 bases. CDR3 length: 15 amino acids. Per germline, CDR1 DFQATT and CDR2 SNEGSKA (reference sequence). J gave up 4 bases and V 0 bases, and 9 bases lay outside the gene matches. CDR3 coding DNA: TGCAGTGCTAGAGATCGGACTAGATCTAGATACGAGCAGTACTTC. Its protein product is CSARDRTRSRYEQYF.

At least ten counts were recorded for this clonotype. The chain couples TRBV20-1 to TRBJ1-5, with a possible D match to TRBD1 (6 bases). The germline V gene encodes CDR1 DFQATT and CDR2 SNEGSKA (reference sequence). Trimming cost V 3 bases and J 7 bases, with 13 bases left between them. This CDR3 contains 13 residues. The CDR3 DNA reads as TGCAGTGCTAGTGGGGGGCGGGGGCAGCCCCAGCATTTT. It is translated as CSASGGRGQPQHF.

This clonotype was found a few times. The genes are TRBV6-2 or TRBV6-3 and TRBJ1-1; D unresolved. The CDR3 runs 13 residues. The V gene lost 0 bases and the J gene lost 2 bases, with 4 bases spanning the gap. Germline V gene lookup returns CDR1 MNHEY and CDR2 SVGEGT. CDR3 region: CASSYSDNTEAFF. Written as DNA, the CDR3 is TGTGCCAGCAGTTACTCTGACAACACTGAAGCTTTCTTT.

This chain links TRBV4-1 with TRBJ2-3; D is perhaps TRBD2 (7 bases). The V gene lost 0 bases and the J gene lost 0 bases, with 25 bases spanning the gap. The CDR3 consists of 21 residues. Looked up from germline, CDR1 is MGHRA and CDR2 is YSYEKL. CDR3 in DNA: TGCGCCAGCAGCCAAGATTGGGGGGGGGCCATGATTACTCTCAGCACAGATACGCAGTATTTT. This sequence encodes CASSQDWGGAMITLSTDTQYF.

CDR3 sequence: CSARRDNYEQYF. CDR3 coding DNA: TGCAGTGCTAGAAGGGACAACTACGAGCAGTACTTC. V usage is TRBV20-1 and J usage is TRBJ2-7; TRBD1 might be the D (6 bases). The CDR3 extends over 12 amino acids. Trimming took 2 bases from V and 3 from J, leaving 8 bases between them. CDR1 DFQATT and CDR2 SNEGSKA come from the germline V gene (reference sequence).

This clonotype appeared many times. The chain uses TRBV12-3 or TRBV12-4 and TRBJ2-5, with D possibly being TRBD2 (6 bases). The CDR3 runs 15 residues. The V end was cut by 1 base, the J end by 2 bases, with 11 bases between. In DNA, the CDR3 is TGTGCCAGCAGTTTAGGGGGACTGCGGCAAGAGACCCAGTACTTC. It yields the protein CASSLGGLRQETQYF.

V is TRBV6-2 or TRBV6-3 and J is TRBJ1-1, with D perhaps matching TRBD1 (6 bases). Trimming cost V 0 bases and J 5 bases, with 10 bases left between them. The germline CDR1 and CDR2 sequences are MNHEY and SVGEGT. The CDR3 contains 14 residues. The CDR3 region is CASSYSGGATEAFF. The DNA of the CDR3 is TGTGCCAGCAGTTACTCGGGGGGCGCGACTGAAGCTTTCTTT.

This clonotype has only a few counts. This chain uses TRBV20-1 with TRBJ2-5; 10 bases agree with TRBD2. This CDR3 spans 14 amino acids. CDR1 and CDR2 from the germline V gene are DFQATT and SNEGSKA (reference sequence). V lost 6 bases, J lost 1 base, and 5 bases stayed unmatched. In DNA, the CDR3 is TGCAGTGCCACCGGGACTAGCGTCCAAGAGACCCAGTACTTC. It codes for CSATGTSVQETQYF.

The V and J genes are TRBV7-8 and TRBJ1-1; weak D call: TRBD1 (6 bases). In germline, CDR1 is SGHVS, CDR2 FQNEAQ. This CDR3 spans 15 amino acids. V lost 5 bases and J lost 7, with 20 bases in between. The DNA for the CDR3 is TGTGCCAGCAGCCCCAGAGAGGGGGTTGGGGGTGAAGCTTTCTTT. Translated: CASSPREGVGGEAFF.

There are a few counts of this clonotype. V usage is TRBV4-3 and J usage is TRBJ2-1, with 12 bases identical to TRBD2. The CDR3 runs to 16 residues. V was clipped by 3 bases and J by 5 bases; unmatched bases: 5. CDR1 LGHNA and CDR2 YSLEER come from the germline V gene. The CDR3 region has the DNA TGCGCCAGCAGCCATCGGACTAGCGGGAATCACAATGAGCAGTTCTTC. Protein sequence: CASSHRTSGNHNEQFF.

The J gene is TRBJ1-5, the V gene TRBV7-9; D gene ambiguous. The length of the CDR3 is 14 residues. Trimming pared 2 bases from V and 9 bases from J, leaving 14 bases between. CDR1 and CDR2 from the germline V gene are SEHNR and FQNEAQ (reference sequence). DNA of the CDR3: TGTGCCAGCAGCTTATCGCAGGCCGTCGGGCCCCAGCATTTT. This encodes CASSLSQAVGPQHF.

The CDR3, as DNA: TGCAGTGCTACCTACCTCGACAGGGCTTGGAACTATGGCTACACCTTC. This codes for CSATYLDRAWNYGYTF. The chain links TRBV20-1 to TRBJ1-2, with 7 bases fitting TRBD1. The trim removed 4 bases at V and 2 bases at J, leaving 13 bases unmatched. The germline V gene encodes CDR1 DFQATT and CDR2 SNEGSKA (reference sequence). The CDR3 consists of 16 residues.

CDR3 nucleotide sequence: TGCGCCAGCAGGACAGGGCACTCTGGGGCCAACGTCCTGACTTTC. This encodes CASRTGHSGANVLTF. The genes are TRBV5-1 and TRBJ2-6; 7 bases agree with TRBD1. This CDR3 contains 15 residues. The germline gives CDR1 SGHRS, CDR2 YFSETQ. J lost 0 bases, V lost 5 bases, and 2 bases had no gene match. Variable domain in full (rest from reference TRBV5-1 and TRBJ2-6): KAGVTQTPRYLIKTRGQQVTLSCSPISGHRSVSWYQQTPGQGLQFLFEYFSETQRNKGNFPGRFSGRQFSNSRSEMNVSTLELGDSALYLCASRTGHSGANVLTFGAGSRLTVL.

The chain carries TRBV3-1 and TRBJ2-7; 11 nucleotides match TRBD2. This CDR3 has 15 amino acids. V shed 8 bases and J 6 bases; nucleotides not matched to a gene: 12. The germline V gene encodes CDR1 LGHDT and CDR2 YNNKEL (reference sequence). The CDR3 loop is CASGRGTSGSSEQYF. As DNA, the CDR3 is TGTGCCAGCGGAAGGGGCACTAGCGGGAGCTCCGAGCAGTACTTC.

The chain combines TRBV6-5 with TRBJ2-7, with D tentatively TRBD2 (6 bases). V was shortened by 0 bases and J by 0 bases, with 9 bases between the two germline ends. This CDR3 region has 15 residues. From germline, CDR1 is MNHEY and CDR2 SVGAGI. The CDR3 coding sequence is TGTGCCAGCAGTTACTCCGGGGGAAGCTCCTACGAGCAGTACTTC. Amino acid sequence: CASSYSGGSSYEQYF.

The chain uses TRBV2 and TRBJ2-1; TRBD2 agrees at 7 bases. V lost 9 bases to trimming and J lost 8 bases; unmatched junction nucleotides: 10. Looked up from germline, CDR1 is SNHLY and CDR2 is FYNNEI. CDR3 length equals 13 residues. Here the CDR3 reads CASGGESAHEQFF. In DNA form, the CDR3 reads TGTGCCAGTGGGGGGGAGAGTGCGCATGAGCAGTTCTTC.

In its sample, this clonotype was seen once. The chain joins TRBV20-1 to TRBJ2-2; TRBD2 might be the D (5 bases). CDR1 is DFQATT, CDR2 SNEGSKA, per germline (reference sequence). This CDR3 region has 15 residues. Trimming took 3 bases from V and 0 from J, leaving 11 bases between them. CDR3 sequence reads: CSARIAGTNTGELFF. The CDR3 DNA is TGCAGTGCTAGGATCGCGGGCACGAACACCGGGGAGCTGTTTTTT.

The rearrangement links TRBV13 to TRBJ2-1; 7 bases match TRBD2. The CDR3 runs 18 residues. Germline CDR1 reads PRHDT; CDR2 reads FYEKMQ (reference sequence). V was clipped by 6 bases and J by 1 base; unmatched bases: 15. CDR3 loop: CASRPPRGGLLSYNEQFF. CDR3 nucleotide sequence: TGTGCCAGCAGGCCCCCCCGGGGAGGGCTCCTTTCCTACAATGAGCAGTTCTTC. Full variable domain (missing parts from reference TRBV13 and TRBJ2-1): AAGVIQSPRHLIKEKRETATLKCYPIPRHDTVYWYQQGPGQDPQFLISFYEKMQSDKGSIPDRFSAQQFSDYHSELNMSSLELGDSALYFCASRPPRGGLLSYNEQFFGPGTRLTVL.

The chain combines TRBV6-2 or TRBV6-3 with TRBJ1-6; D unresolved. The CDR3 runs 14 residues. V was cut by 2 bases and J by 8 bases, with 10 bases left in between. The germline CDR1 and CDR2 sequences are MNHEY and SVGEGT. This CDR3 reads CASSYERGDSPLHF. The DNA of the CDR3 is TGTGCCAGCAGTTACGAACGGGGTGATTCACCCCTCCACTTT.